Listed here are 16 T cell receptor beta chains from one sample, sequenced in a study of T cells after yellow fever vaccination. TCRdb reanalysed the 5' RACE reads using MiXCR and keeps one entry per CDR3 protein. The table shows 500,000 to 650,000 distinct CDR3 sequences, with approximately 16% occurring only once. The sequencing here drew on PBMCs, taken 4 to 6 days after the first yellow fever vaccination. The receptor source for this set is a man between 18 and 29 years old who received the YFV17D yellow fever vaccine.

V and J are TRBV11-3 and TRBJ1-1; TRBD1 is a possible D gene (5 bases). The V end was cut by 1 base, the J end by 4 bases, with 10 bases between. The germline gives CDR1 SGHNT, CDR2 YENEEA. The CDR3 totals 14 residues. CDR3 in amino acids: CASSLAGGSTEAFF. The CDR3 DNA follows: TGTGCCAGCAGCTTAGCTGGGGGGAGCACTGAAGCTTTCTTT.

The V and J genes are TRBV5-1 and TRBJ2-2, with 8 positions matching TRBD1. Trimming removed 0 bases from V and 5 bases from J; junction bases left unmatched: 6. In germline, CDR1 is SGHRS, CDR2 YFSETQ. The CDR3 loop spans 16 amino acids. The DNA for the CDR3 is TGCGCCAGCAGCTTGGAGGTACAGGGGGTAACCGGGGAGCTGTTTTTT. Its protein product is CASSLEVQGVTGELFF.

The CDR3 coding sequence is TGTGCCAGCAGCCAAGGCGGGCAGGGGGGTGAAAAACTGTTTTTT. Its protein is CASSQGGQGGEKLFF. The V call is TRBV4-2, the J call TRBJ1-4, with 7 bases identical to TRBD1. The CDR3 contains 15 residues. V trimming: 1 base; J trimming: 7 bases; junction bases outside the gene matches: 6. Germline V gene data show CDR1 as LGHNA and CDR2 as YNFKEQ.

The chain is built from TRBV6-5 and TRBJ1-2; D possibly corresponds to TRBD1 (6 bases). Trimming left V 6 bases short and J 2 bases short, with 13 bases between. The CDR3 consists of 14 residues. Germline CDR1 and CDR2: MNHEY and SVGAGI. The CDR3 nucleotides read TGTGCCAGCAGCTACAGGGAAGGAAACTATGGCTACACCTTC. This gives the protein CASSYREGNYGYTF.

J is TRBJ2-3 and V is TRBV4-3, with D possibly matching TRBD1 (5 bases). V lost 1 base, J lost 1 base, and 6 bases lay in between. The V gene's germline CDR1 is LGHNA and CDR2 YSLEER. This CDR3 has 14 amino acids. DNA of the CDR3: TGCGCCAGCAGCCAAGGACAGCGCACAGATACGCAGTATTTT. Protein sequence: CASSQGQRTDTQYF.

This clonotype was detected only a few times. V and J are TRBV3-1 and TRBJ2-3, with 8 nucleotides matching TRBD1. In germline, CDR1 is LGHDT, CDR2 YNNKEL (reference sequence). V was clipped by 4 bases and J by 5 bases; unmatched bases: 2. The CDR3 length is 13 residues. CDR3 coding DNA: TGTGCCAGCAGCCCCAGGGGGCTAGATACGCAGTATTTT. Its protein product is CASSPRGLDTQYF.

The sample holds many counts of this clonotype. This chain connects TRBV4-3 to TRBJ2-3, with 8 bases matching TRBD2. Germline V gene sequence: CDR1 LGHNA, CDR2 YSLEER. The V segment lost 1 base and the J segment 1 base; nucleotides outside the gene matches: 1. The CDR3 consists of 15 residues. DNA for the CDR3: TGCGCCAGCAGCCAAGCCGGGGGGGGCACAGATACGCAGTATTTT. The encoded protein is CASSQAGGGTDTQYF.

This clonotype came up many times. The V and J genes are TRBV5-1 and TRBJ1-1, with D possibly being TRBD1 (5 bases). In germline, CDR1 is SGHRS, CDR2 YFSETQ. CDR3 length: 14 amino acids. The germline V and J ends were trimmed by 1 base and 1 base, with 8 bases remaining between them. CDR3 protein: CASSLLTENTEAFF. In DNA form, the CDR3 reads TGCGCCAGCAGCTTGCTGACAGAGAACACTGAAGCTTTCTTT.

The chain uses TRBV7-9 and TRBJ2-4, with TRBD2 matching over 8 bases. The V gene's germline CDR1 is SEHNR and CDR2 FQNEAQ (reference sequence). The length of the CDR3 is 16 residues. Trimming removed 4 bases from V and 8 bases from J; junction bases left unmatched: 13. The CDR3 spells CASSSSSSRGGDIQYF. The CDR3 DNA is TGTGCCAGCAGCTCAAGTTCGTCACGGGGGGGAGACATTCAGTACTTC.

The chain uses TRBV19 and TRBJ2-2; 9 positions match TRBD1. J lost 0 bases, V lost 5 bases, and 7 bases had no gene match. Germline CDR1 and CDR2: LNHDA and SQIVND (reference sequence). This CDR3 has 17 amino acids. The CDR3 region has the DNA TGTGCCAGTAGTGCGGGACAGGGACTCGCGAACACCGGGGAGCTGTTTTTT. It codes for CASSAGQGLANTGELFF.

V is TRBV6-1 and J is TRBJ2-7, with unresolved D. Deletions cut 0 bases from V and 13 bases from J, with 13 bases between. This CDR3 has 12 amino acids. Germline CDR1 and CDR2: MNHNS and SASEGT. CDR3 DNA: TGTGCCAGCAGTGAAGCCAACTCCCCGCCCTACTTC. Translating it yields CASSEANSPPYF.

This clonotype was detected a few times. This chain joins TRBV7-2 and TRBJ2-1; D is perhaps TRBD2 (6 bases). The V end lost 3 bases, the J end lost 6 bases, and 12 bases lay between the germline ends. The V gene's germline CDR1 is SGHTA and CDR2 FQGNSA. The CDR3 sequence is 14 residues long. This chain's CDR3 is CASSLGGSANEQFF. CDR3 DNA sequence: TGTGCCAGCAGCTTGGGGGGTTCGGCCAATGAGCAGTTCTTC.

This clonotype came up many times. The rearrangement joins TRBV5-4 to TRBJ2-3, with unresolved D. V was shortened by 2 bases and J by 2 bases, with 9 bases between the two germline ends. CDR3 length equals 14 residues. Germline V gene sequence: CDR1 SGHNT, CDR2 YYREEE (reference sequence). CDR3 sequence reads: CASSFPEITDTQYF. For the CDR3, the DNA is TGTGCCAGCAGCTTTCCCGAGATCACAGATACGCAGTATTTT.

This clonotype was picked up many times. This chain uses TRBV12-3 or TRBV12-4 with TRBJ2-2; D is ambiguous. The germline V and J ends were trimmed by 3 bases and 0 bases, with 5 bases remaining between them. The CDR3 is 14 amino acids. Written as DNA, the CDR3 is TGTGCCAGCAGTTTCACAGCGAACACCGGGGAGCTGTTTTTT. Its protein is CASSFTANTGELFF.

This chain uses TRBV29-1 with TRBJ2-2, with D perhaps assigned TRBD1 or TRBD2 (5 bases each). The V and J ends lost 3 bases and 5 bases respectively, with 19 bases between them. CDR1 is SQVTM, CDR2 ANQGSEA, per germline. This CDR3 region has 16 residues. The CDR3 DNA follows: TGCAGCGTTGAGGCCGGGGCGACTGGGTTAACCGGGGAGCTGTTTTTT. It encodes CSVEAGATGLTGELFF.

The chain links TRBV5-8 to TRBJ2-1, with a tentative D call TRBD2 (6 bases). Germline lookup yields CDR1 SGHTS and CDR2 YDEGEE. The CDR3 sequence is 14 residues long. The ends were cut back, 0 bases at V and 6 bases at J, with 10 bases in the middle. The CDR3 here is CASSLGPGSNEQFF. As DNA, the CDR3 is TGTGCCAGCAGCTTGGGCCCCGGGAGCAATGAGCAGTTCTTC.